This T cell receptor beta chain was recovered during a study of CD8+ T cells in alopecia areata. Germline-derived CDR1 and CDR2 are SQVTM and ANQGSEA. The CDR3 runs 13 residues. The germline V and J ends were trimmed by 4 bases and 4 bases, with 11 bases remaining between them. This clone appeared a few times. Its antigen is undetermined. Sequencing used cDNA as its template, made by extracting RNA and reverse transcribing it. TCRdb's copy holds only in-frame clones and misses some; the assay was immunoSEQ multiplex PCR. The data show about 160,000 clones, around 47% seen once. Study results and limitations: Patients showed less clear TCR sequence sharing than mice, possibly partly because of HLA diversity.

The source of this sequence is a human donor with alopecia areata. Sequenced material: CD4+ T cells sorted from blood. The rearrangement links TRBV29-1 to TRBJ1-5, with D perhaps TRBD1 (6 bases). Written as DNA, the CDR3 is TGCAGCGTTGGTCTGACAGGTAATCAGCCCCAGCATTTT. It is translated as CSVGLTGNQPQHF.